A single sample gave rise to the 19 T cell receptor beta chains below, sequenced in a study of CD4 T cells in relation to SARS-CoV-2 and coronaviruses. No antigen has been identified for these receptors. Sequencing was performed with immunoSEQ multiplex PCR; in TCRdb, only in-frame clones are kept and a portion is missing. Of around 40,000 clones in the sample, nearly 85% are singletons; the top ten hold about 1.2%. The sample was naive CD4+ T cells from PBMCs, cultured in vitro. Subset in this sample: naive CD4+ T cells isolated by negative enrichment. Receptors were obtained from an adult with COVID-19.

The gene calls are TRBV6-6 and TRBJ2-2; D is undetermined. V lost 5 bases, J lost 8 bases, and 15 bases lay in between. The CDR3 spans 14 residues. Germline values: CDR1 MNHNY, CDR2 SVGAGI (reference sequence). The CDR3 reads CASSGSNKTGELFF. CDR3 nucleotide sequence: TGTGCCAGCAGTGGCTCCAATAAGACTGGGGAGCTGTTTTTT.

This clone was seen a single time. V and J are TRBV21-1 and TRBJ1-1; the D call in the table, TRBD1, was not verified against the DNA. TRBV21-1 is labeled a pseudogene. The CDR3 consists of 15 residues. The CDR3: CASSKYRDLNTEAFF. The CDR3 nucleotides read TGTGCCAGCAGCAAATACAGGGATCTGAACACTGAAGCTTTCTTT.

V usage is TRBV2 and J usage is TRBJ1-1; D perhaps matches TRBD1 (5 bases). V was clipped by 0 bases and J by 3 bases, with 5 bases between them. The CDR3 is 13 residues long. CDR1 and CDR2 (germline): SNHLY, FYNNEI. The DNA for the CDR3 is TGTGCCAGCAGTGAAGCAGGGGACACTGAAGCTTTCTTT. Translating gives CASSEAGDTEAFF.

The chain uses TRBV5-6 and TRBJ2-3; 7 nucleotides agree with TRBD2. The CDR3 spans 13 residues. The trim removed 2 bases at V and 6 bases at J, leaving 3 bases unmatched. Germline V gene data show CDR1 as SGHDT and CDR2 as YYEEEE. The CDR3 here is CASSFRGGDTQYF. The CDR3 DNA is TGTGCCAGCAGCTTTCGGGGAGGGGATACGCAGTATTTT.

The rearrangement links TRBV28 to TRBJ1-3; no clear D. CDR3 length: 16 residues. CDR1 is MDHEN and CDR2 is SYDVKM in the germline V gene. The ends were cut back, 2 bases at V and 1 base at J, with 12 bases in the middle. In nucleotides, the CDR3 is TGTGCCAGCAGTTTAAATAGGGAACTATCTGGAAACACCATATATTTT. Protein product: CASSLNRELSGNTIYF.

The genes are TRBV7-9 and TRBJ2-7; 7 nucleotides match TRBD2. CDR1 and CDR2 from the germline V gene are SEHNR and FQNEAQ (reference sequence). The length of the CDR3 is 19 residues. The V and J ends lost 2 bases and 7 bases, in that order; junction bases with no gene match: 23. This CDR3 reads CASSLFPRASGSLVGEQYF. In DNA form, the CDR3 reads TGTGCCAGCAGCTTATTTCCTCGGGCTAGCGGATCCCTAGTGGGAGAGCAGTACTTC.

The J gene is TRBJ1-5, the V gene TRBV12-3 or TRBV12-4, with D perhaps TRBD1 (5 bases). The CDR3 spans 13 residues. Deletions cut 5 bases from V and 4 bases from J, with 9 bases between. The CDR3 sequence is CASSDGANQPQHF. The DNA for the CDR3 is TGTGCCAGCAGTGACGGGGCGAATCAGCCCCAGCATTTT.

The genes are TRBV5-4 and TRBJ1-1; D gene uncertain. From germline, CDR1 is SGHNT and CDR2 YYREEE (reference sequence). V gave up 0 bases and J gave up 1 base, with 7 bases separating them. CDR3 length: 14 amino acids. CDR3 sequence reads: CASSLDYGNTEAFF. The CDR3 nucleotides read TGTGCCAGCAGCTTGGATTACGGGAACACTGAAGCTTTCTTT.

The chain is built from TRBV9 and TRBJ2-7; 7 bases are a match to TRBD2. This CDR3 contains 14 residues. J was trimmed by 4 bases and V by 0 bases; bases with no gene match: 4. Germline CDR1 and CDR2: SGDLS and YYNGEE. CDR3 nucleotide sequence: TGTGCCAGCAGCGTAGCGGGAGGAACATACGAGCAGTACTTC. Translation gives CASSVAGGTYEQYF.

The chain combines TRBV18 with TRBJ2-7; 9 nucleotides line up with TRBD2. Germline loops: CDR1 KGHSH, CDR2 LQKENI. The CDR3 length is 15 residues. The V gene end was trimmed by 6 bases and the J gene end by 2 bases; junction bases not matched to a gene: 8. The CDR3 reads CASSQYSGGTYEQYF. CDR3 nucleotide sequence: TGTGCCAGCTCTCAATATAGCGGGGGTACCTACGAGCAGTACTTC.

The gene calls are TRBV19 and TRBJ2-6; D perhaps matches TRBD2 (5 bases). Germline V CDR1 and CDR2: LNHDA, SQIVND (reference sequence). Deletions cut 1 base from V and 0 bases from J, with 7 bases between. The CDR3 sequence is 16 residues long. The DNA for the CDR3 is TGTGCCAGTAGTATAGTGAGGGACTCTGGGGCCAACGTCCTGACTTTC. It yields the protein CASSIVRDSGANVLTF. The full variable domain, rest sourced from reference TRBV19 and TRBJ2-6, is DGGITQSPKYLFRKEGQNVTLSCEQNLNHDAMYWYRQDPGQGLRLIYYSQIVNDFQKGDIAEGYSVSREKKESFPLTVTSAQKNPTAFYLCASSIVRDSGANVLTFGAGSRLTVL.

The chain is built from TRBV6-1 and TRBJ2-7; 10 bases map to TRBD1. After removal of 1 base from V and 2 bases from J, the junction contained 2 bases not matched to a gene. CDR1 and CDR2 (germline): MNHNS, SASEGT. The CDR3 is 15 amino acids. CDR3: CASSEEGTGAYEQYF. Here the CDR3 DNA reads TGTGCCAGCAGTGAAGAGGGGACAGGGGCCTACGAGCAGTACTTC.

The DNA for the CDR3 is TGTGCCAGCACTAGCGGGACCACAGATACGCAGTATTTT. Residues: CASTSGTTDTQYF. The J gene is TRBJ2-3, the V gene TRBV2; 9 nucleotides agree with TRBD2. The CDR3 is 13 residues long. Germline CDR1 SNHLY, CDR2 FYNNEI. The V and J ends lost 7 bases and 2 bases, in that order; junction bases with no gene match: 1. Full variable domain (outside the CDR3, taken from reference TRBV2 and TRBJ2-3): EPEVTQTPSHQVTQMGQEVILRCVPISNHLYFYWYRQILGQKVEFLVSFYNNEISEKSEIFDDQFSVERPDGSNFTLKIRSTKLEDSAMYFCASTSGTTDTQYFGPGTRLTVL.

The J gene is TRBJ1-1, the V gene TRBV4-2, with 7 positions matching TRBD1. Germline V CDR1 and CDR2: LGHNA, YNFKEQ. The length of the CDR3 is 17 residues. With V trimmed by 0 bases and J by 8 bases, 15 bases remained unmatched. The CDR3 DNA sequence: TGTGCCAGCAGCCAAGAATCTCTGACCCGACAGGGATTAGAAGCTTTCTTT. Translation gives CASSQESLTRQGLEAFF.

The chain combines TRBV28 with TRBJ2-6; D may be TRBD2 (7 bases). This CDR3 comprises 15 residues. The germline V gene has CDR1 MDHEN and CDR2 SYDVKM. V lost 3 bases, J lost 4 bases, and 10 bases lay in between. CDR3 DNA sequence: TGTGCCAGCAGTTTCTCGGGGGGCGGGGCCAACGTCCTGACTTTC. Its protein product is CASSFSGGGANVLTF.

This rearrangement joins TRBV7-2 to TRBJ2-1, with D tentatively TRBD1 (6 bases). Trimming shortened V by 5 bases and J by 2 bases, and 10 bases separated the two germline ends. CDR3 size: 14 residues. The V gene's germline CDR1 is SGHTA and CDR2 FQGNSA. CDR3 residues: CASSRGFPYNEQFF. CDR3 DNA: TGTGCCAGCAGCAGGGGGTTTCCCTACAATGAGCAGTTCTTC.

The genes are TRBV20-1 and TRBJ1-6; D possibly corresponds to TRBD1 (6 bases). The germline V and J ends were trimmed by 3 bases and 0 bases, with 12 bases remaining between them. Germline assignment: CDR1 DFQATT and CDR2 SNEGSKA (reference sequence). This CDR3 has 16 residues. CDR3 loop: CSASRDRLSYNSPLHF. Here the CDR3 DNA reads TGCAGTGCTAGTCGAGACAGGCTCTCCTATAATTCACCCCTCCACTTT.

The genes are TRBV2 and TRBJ2-7; 9 positions agree with TRBD1. Germline lookup yields CDR1 SNHLY and CDR2 FYNNEI. With V trimmed by 3 bases and J by 4 bases, 13 bases remained unmatched. The CDR3 length is 17 residues. CDR3: CASSDRLGTGFVYEQYF. DNA of the CDR3: TGTGCCAGCAGTGACCGCCTGGGGACAGGGTTTGTATACGAGCAGTACTTC.

The chain couples TRBV28 to TRBJ1-2, with D perhaps matching TRBD1 (6 bases). This CDR3 comprises 16 residues. Germline V gene lookup returns CDR1 MDHEN and CDR2 SYDVKM. V shed 6 bases and J shed 4 bases, with 21 bases lying between them. The DNA for the CDR3 is TGTGCCAGCAGCCGACCTCCCGGAACAGGGTCCTATGGCTACACCTTC. As protein: CASSRPPGTGSYGYTF.